This T cell receptor (beta chain) was documented in a study of shared T cell receptors in the human thymus. Germline CDR1 is GTSNPN and CDR2 is SVGIG (reference sequence). The CDR3 has 15 residues. V lost 3 bases, J lost 5 bases, and 19 bases lay in between. TCRdb's table, derived via immunoSEQ multiplex PCR, lists solely in-frame clones and lacks some. Of 550,000 to 800,000 clones in the sample, 80% to 90% were seen once. This same sample was also part of a study on human thymus T cells. That study reports: Each of the donors was a healthy Finnish infant who was undergoing open corrective cardiac surgery for congenital heart defects. Resections removed during corrective heart surgery provided the thymus tissue used. It looked as if thymic and blood repertoires used V and J genes in a biased way. Related work showed strongly overlapping thymic repertoires across unrelated individuals.

Sample: thymocytes. The source is a girl in the first two years of life with a congenital heart defect. The rearrangement joins TRBV30 to TRBJ1-2; the D is unclear. In DNA form, the CDR3 reads TGTGCCTGGAGATCCGTTAGAGGCCCCGCTTATGGCTACACCTTC. Residues: CAWRSVRGPAYGYTF.